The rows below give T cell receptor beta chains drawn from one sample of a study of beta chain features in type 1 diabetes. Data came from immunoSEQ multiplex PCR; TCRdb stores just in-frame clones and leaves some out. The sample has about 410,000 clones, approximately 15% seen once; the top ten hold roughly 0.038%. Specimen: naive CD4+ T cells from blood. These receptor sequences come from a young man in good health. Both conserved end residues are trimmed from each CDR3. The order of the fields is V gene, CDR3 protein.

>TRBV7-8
ASSLVASSYNEQF
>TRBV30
AWSRKTPNMNTEAF
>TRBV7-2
ASSFSLSAGEAF
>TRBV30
AWSRNRGDYGYT
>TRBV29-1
SVDRSGGQETQY
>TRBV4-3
ASSLLNRAETQY
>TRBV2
AIQTESFSGNTIY
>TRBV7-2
ASSLVRAREQY
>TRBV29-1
SVDGGQLSYGYT
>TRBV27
ASSLSDRGNTIY
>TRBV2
ASSEATSYNEQF
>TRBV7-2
ASSLSPATANTGELF
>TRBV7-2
ASSFGGSRDTQY
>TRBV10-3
AIGLAASSYNEQF
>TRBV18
ASSPPSQETQY
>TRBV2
ASDKAGEEKLF
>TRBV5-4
ASSSGTSGGLNTDTQY
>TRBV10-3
AISLYGGRAGANVLT
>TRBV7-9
ASIRRGAATGELF
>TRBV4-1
ASSQDRGRETQY
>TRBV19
ATTDLDRTNEKLF
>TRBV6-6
AGAAGADTQY
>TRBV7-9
ASSLNLAQSTDTQY
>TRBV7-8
ASSFGRAAGTDTQY
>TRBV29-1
SAAPGQGTDTQY
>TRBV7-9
ASSFGQVNTEAF
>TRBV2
ASSESWYEQY
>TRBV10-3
AISEPKAGAETQY